The 31 T cell receptor beta chains presented below share a single source sample, sequenced in a study of shared clonotypes between healthy human individuals. Only CD45RO-negative cells positively selected for CCR7 counted as naive CD8 cells, so terminally differentiated effector memory CD45RA+ cells were excluded. TCRdb's copy holds only in-frame clones and misses some; the assay was immunoSEQ multiplex PCR. The table lists millions of clones, 90% to 95% of them singletons. Sequencing input: naive CD8+ T cells from PBMCs. The receptors shown here come from a man between 18 and 35 years old in good health. Some clones in this sample may be carry-over from other donors' samples.

V and J are TRBV30 and TRBJ2-7; 8 nucleotides line up with TRBD2. Germline V lookup: CDR1 GTSNPN, CDR2 SVGIG (reference sequence). CDR3 size: 15 residues. Losses at the gene ends were 0 bases for V and 2 bases for J; bases not matched to a gene: 6. In nucleotides, the CDR3 is TGTGCCTGGAGTGTATACGGGGGGGAGGCCTACGAGCAGTACTTC. Translating gives CAWSVYGGEAYEQYF. Full variable domain (remainder filled in from reference TRBV30 and TRBJ2-7): SQTIHQWPATLVQPVGSPLSLECTVEGTSNPNLYWYRQAAGRGLQLLFYSVGIGQISSEVPQNLSASRPQDRQFILSSKKLLLSDSGFYLCAWSVYGGEAYEQYFGPGTRLTVT.

V is TRBV6-6 and J is TRBJ1-2, with no clear D. The germline gives CDR1 MNHNY, CDR2 SVGAGI (reference sequence). The V end lost 7 bases, the J end lost 6 bases, and 18 bases lay between the germline ends. This CDR3 comprises 14 residues. For the CDR3, the DNA is TGTGCCAGCAAAATAGGGTTGGGCAAGGATGGCTACACCTTC. Translation gives CASKIGLGKDGYTF.

This clone has just one count. The V and J genes are TRBV28 and TRBJ1-5; possibly TRBD1 for D (6 bases). CDR1 is MDHEN and CDR2 is SYDVKM in the germline V gene. Trimming stripped 3 bases from V and 5 bases from J, with 11 bases between. The CDR3 is 14 residues long. The DNA for the CDR3 is TGTGCCAGCAGTTTGGTACAGGGCTATCAGCCCCAGCATTTT. Encoded protein: CASSLVQGYQPQHF.

V gene TRBV7-8 combines with J gene TRBJ2-1; possibly TRBD1 for D (6 bases). CDR3 size: 15 residues. Trimming took off 3 bases at V and 4 bases at J, with 13 bases between the two ends. Per the germline V gene, CDR1 is SGHVS and CDR2 is FQNEAQ. The CDR3 DNA sequence: TGTGCCAGCAGCTTCGCGAGGACAGTTTACAATGAGCAGTTCTTC. As protein: CASSFARTVYNEQFF. Filled out from reference TRBV7-8 and TRBJ2-1, the complete variable domain reads GAGVSQSPRYKVAKRGQDVALRCDPISGHVSLFWYQQALGQGPEFLTYFQNEAQLDKSGLPSDRFFAERPEGSVSTLKIQRTQQEDSAVYLCASSFARTVYNEQFFGPGTRLTVL.

This clone was observed a single time. V gene TRBV2 combines with J gene TRBJ2-5; 7 bases are shared with TRBD1. The junction had 12 bases not matched to a gene; V was cut back by 6 bases and J by 5 bases. The CDR3 contains 15 residues. Germline values: CDR1 SNHLY, CDR2 FYNNEI. CDR3 protein: CASSSRDSPAETQYF. In nucleotides, the CDR3 is TGTGCCAGCAGCAGCCGGGACAGTCCTGCGGAGACCCAGTACTTC.

The chain carries TRBV7-6 and TRBJ2-2; tentatively, D is TRBD2 (6 bases). The V gene lost 0 bases and the J gene lost 5 bases, with 16 bases spanning the gap. Germline loops: CDR1 SGHVS, CDR2 FNYEAQ. The CDR3 runs 17 residues. CDR3 region: CASSLAAGLRGTGELFF. CDR3 in DNA: TGTGCCAGCAGCTTAGCGGCGGGGCTCCGAGGTACCGGGGAGCTGTTTTTT.

In the case of this clone: This CDR3 is also generated by other DNA sequences in the sample. The V call is TRBV20-1, the J call TRBJ2-2; D gene ambiguous. Germline CDR1 DFQATT, CDR2 SNEGSKA (reference sequence). Trimming took off 4 bases at V and 4 bases at J, with 4 bases between the two ends. This CDR3 region has 11 residues. CDR3 in DNA: TGCAGTGCTAAGGGCACCGGGGAGCTGTTTTTT. This codes for CSAKGTGELFF.

This rearrangement joins TRBV14 to TRBJ2-1; TRBD1 matches 12 bases. CDR1 SGHDN and CDR2 FVKESK come from the germline V gene. The V and J ends lost 6 bases and 5 bases, in that order; junction bases with no gene match: 5. The CDR3 contains 15 residues. The CDR3 bases are TGTGCCAGCAGTCTGGGACAGGGGGCCCACAATGAGCAGTTCTTC. This encodes CASSLGQGAHNEQFF.

The genes are TRBV30 and TRBJ1-6; 7 bases agree with TRBD1. This CDR3 region has 14 residues. With V trimmed by 5 bases and J by 6 bases, 7 bases remained unmatched. The V gene's germline CDR1 is GTSNPN and CDR2 SVGIG (reference sequence). The CDR3 protein is CAWDPGQFNSPLHF. DNA for the CDR3: TGTGCCTGGGACCCGGGACAGTTTAATTCACCCCTCCACTTT.

The chain joins TRBV29-1 to TRBJ2-3, with 14 bases aligning to TRBD2. CDR3 length: 20 residues. CDR1 and CDR2 from the germline V gene are SQVTM and ANQGSEA. J gave up 9 bases and V 5 bases, and 25 bases lay outside the gene matches. CDR3: CSVKERTGKRLAGGGATQYF. CDR3 sequence (DNA): TGCAGCGTTAAGGAACGGACAGGCAAGAGACTAGCGGGAGGGGGTGCGACGCAGTATTTT.

The genes are TRBV7-9 and TRBJ2-7, with 9 bases fitting TRBD2. With V trimmed by 4 bases and J by 5 bases, 3 bases remained unmatched. CDR1 and CDR2 (germline): SEHNR, FQNEAQ (reference sequence). CDR3 length: 13 residues. The CDR3 is CASSSGTSNEQYF. In DNA form, the CDR3 reads TGTGCCAGCAGCTCTGGGACTAGCAACGAGCAGTACTTC.

A few counts support this clone. The same CDR3 arises from other DNA sequences in this sample as well. The chain recombines TRBV5-4 with TRBJ1-1; no firm D call. The CDR3 consists of 12 residues. The germline CDR1 and CDR2 sequences are SGHNT and YYREEE (reference sequence). V was clipped by 0 bases and J by 6 bases, with 6 bases between them. CDR3 protein: CASSLGLSEAFF. DNA for the CDR3: TGTGCCAGCAGCTTGGGCCTCTCTGAAGCTTTCTTT.

V usage is TRBV5-6 and J usage is TRBJ1-2; TRBD1 might be the D (6 bases). This CDR3 is built from 16 residues. Trimming cost V 3 bases and J 8 bases, with 23 bases left between them. CDR1 is SGHDT, CDR2 YYEEEE, per germline. CDR3 bases: TGTGCCAGCAGCTCCGACCGGACAGTAAGAGGGGTGGGCTACACCTTC. This translates into CASSSDRTVRGVGYTF.

The rearrangement links TRBV7-6 to TRBJ1-5, with D possibly matching TRBD1 (5 bases). The ends were cut back, 5 bases at V and 0 bases at J, with 26 bases in the middle. This CDR3 comprises 20 residues. The germline V gene has CDR1 SGHVS and CDR2 FNYEAQ. For the CDR3, the DNA is TGTGCCAGCAGCCCCTCGGCGGGGGGTGTGATGCTTTATAGCAATCAGCCCCAGCATTTT. It specifies CASSPSAGGVMLYSNQPQHF.

The genes are TRBV5-6 and TRBJ2-5, with 12 bases identical to TRBD2. Germline lookup yields CDR1 SGHDT and CDR2 YYEEEE. CDR3 length equals 15 residues. Germline trimming cut 2 bases from V and 4 bases from J; bases unmatched to any gene: 3. CDR3 bases: TGTGCCAGCAGCTTTCCGGGACTAGCGGGAGAGACCCAGTACTTC. It translates to CASSFPGLAGETQYF.

The chain joins TRBV7-6 to TRBJ2-7, with TRBD2 matching 7 bases. Germline loops: CDR1 SGHVS, CDR2 FNYEAQ. The V and J ends lost 5 bases and 2 bases, in that order; junction bases with no gene match: 6. CDR3 length: 14 residues. DNA of the CDR3: TGTGCCAGCAGCCCCCGGGGGAGGGCCTACGAGCAGTACTTC. Protein product: CASSPRGRAYEQYF. Full variable domain (missing parts from reference TRBV7-6 and TRBJ2-7): GAGVSQSPRYKVTKRGQDVALRCDPISGHVSLYWYRQALGQGPEFLTYFNYEAQQDKSGLPNDRFSAERPEGSISTLTIQRTEQRDSAMYRCASSPRGRAYEQYFGPGTRLTVT.

The J gene is TRBJ2-2, the V gene TRBV7-2; 7 bases are a match to TRBD2. From germline, CDR1 is SGHTA and CDR2 FQGNSA. V shed 11 bases and J 6 bases; nucleotides not matched to a gene: 6. This CDR3 region has 12 residues. CDR3 nucleotide sequence: TGTGCCTGGGGACTAAGCTCCGGGGAGCTGTTTTTT. Translation gives CAWGLSSGELFF.

This clone has just one count. The identical CDR3 is also encoded by other nucleotide sequences in the sample. The rearrangement joins TRBV10-3 to TRBJ1-1, with 8 bases identical to TRBD1. V shed 6 bases and J 4 bases; nucleotides not matched to a gene: 4. The CDR3 loop spans 13 amino acids. Germline V gives CDR1 ENHRY, CDR2 SYGVKD. The CDR3 protein is CAIRTGAGTEAFF. The CDR3 DNA reads as TGTGCCATCAGGACAGGGGCGGGCACTGAAGCTTTCTTT.

The genes are TRBV11-2 and TRBJ2-3, with D maybe TRBD2 (6 bases). Germline V gene lookup returns CDR1 SGHAT and CDR2 FQNNGV. The CDR3 runs 15 residues. Trimming removed 5 bases at V and 2 bases at J, with 14 bases between. The DNA for the CDR3 is TGTGCCAGCAGCCCGGGACTTCTTACCACAGATACGCAGTATTTT. It is translated as CASSPGLLTTDTQYF.

This chain links TRBV7-2 with TRBJ2-1; 11 nucleotides align to TRBD1. With V trimmed by 8 bases and J by 6 bases, 6 bases remained unmatched. This CDR3 has 14 residues. Germline loops: CDR1 SGHTA, CDR2 FQGNSA. The CDR3 coding sequence is TGTGCCAGCGAGGACAGGGGGCCTTTCAATGAGCAGTTCTTC. Protein sequence: CASEDRGPFNEQFF.

The gene calls are TRBV5-1 and TRBJ2-1; D gene ambiguous. The CDR3 spans 13 residues. Trimming stripped 1 base from V and 5 bases from J, with 7 bases between. CDR1 is SGHRS and CDR2 is YFSETQ in the germline V gene. The CDR3 DNA reads TGCGCCAGCAGCTTGTACAGCGACAATGAGCAGTTCTTC. This translates into CASSLYSDNEQFF.

The J gene is TRBJ2-1, the V gene TRBV4-2; TRBD2 aligns across 11 bases. The V and J ends lost 1 base and 9 bases, in that order; junction bases with no gene match: 5. CDR1 is LGHNA, CDR2 YNFKEQ, per germline. The CDR3 is 15 amino acids. The CDR3 loop reads CASSQVSGRAREQFF. CDR3 nucleotides: TGTGCCAGCAGCCAAGTTAGCGGGAGGGCGCGTGAGCAGTTCTTC.

The V and J genes are TRBV5-5 and TRBJ1-2, with D hard to call. Germline CDR1 and CDR2: SGHKS and YYEKEE (reference sequence). Trimming stripped 0 bases from V and 8 bases from J, with 14 bases between. CDR3 length equals 14 residues. The CDR3 here is CASSLEVRYHGYTF. CDR3 coding DNA: TGTGCCAGCAGCTTGGAGGTCCGGTATCACGGCTACACCTTC.

The J gene is TRBJ1-3, the V gene TRBV4-3, with D unclear. The V end lost 1 base, the J end lost 3 bases, and 10 bases lay between the germline ends. Germline V CDR1 and CDR2: LGHNA, YSLEER. This CDR3 is 15 amino acids long. In DNA form, the CDR3 reads TGCGCCAGCAGCCAAGTTACAGCAAATGGAAACACCATATATTTT. This translates into CASSQVTANGNTIYF.

The chain links TRBV28 to TRBJ1-2, with D uncertain. Germline V lookup: CDR1 MDHEN, CDR2 SYDVKM. Trimming stripped 3 bases from V and 8 bases from J, with 10 bases between. The CDR3 runs to 12 residues. Here the CDR3 DNA reads TGTGCCAGCAGTTTCGGTCAGGACGGCTACACCTTC. Translating it yields CASSFGQDGYTF.

This clone was picked up one time. The genes are TRBV29-1 and TRBJ2-7; 7 positions match TRBD1. CDR3 length: 14 amino acids. The V and J ends lost 4 bases and 5 bases, in that order; junction bases with no gene match: 11. Germline V gene data show CDR1 as SQVTM and CDR2 as ANQGSEA. This chain's CDR3 is CSVAHDRVGNEQYF. CDR3 in DNA: TGCAGCGTTGCCCACGACAGGGTAGGGAACGAGCAGTACTTC.

Worth noting for this clone: This sample also contains other DNA sequences that code for the same CDR3. The gene calls are TRBV5-4 and TRBJ2-3, with TRBD1 matching 7 bases. The CDR3 spans 15 residues. The V segment lost 0 bases and the J segment 1 base; nucleotides outside the gene matches: 2. Germline assignment: CDR1 SGHNT and CDR2 YYREEE (reference sequence). CDR3 bases: TGTGCCAGCAGCTTGGGGCAGGGGGGCACAGATACGCAGTATTTT. This codes for CASSLGQGGTDTQYF.

This sequence joins TRBV7-9 and TRBJ2-1; 12 bases agree with TRBD2. Trimming took 5 bases from V and 4 from J; bases not matched to a gene: 6. The germline CDR1 and CDR2 sequences are SEHNR and FQNEAQ (reference sequence). The CDR3 consists of 16 residues. CDR3 coding DNA: TGTGCCAGCAGCCCGCAGGGACTAGCGGGTTACAATGAGCAGTTCTTC. Amino acid sequence: CASSPQGLAGYNEQFF.

The rearrangement joins TRBV5-6 to TRBJ1-1; D remains unclear. Germline CDR1 is SGHDT and CDR2 is YYEEEE. The CDR3 spans 18 residues. V was cut by 5 bases and J by 1 base, with 24 bases left in between. This CDR3 is CASSSQTQSRVWNTEAFF. In nucleotides, the CDR3 is TGTGCCAGCAGTTCCCAAACCCAATCCCGGGTCTGGAACACTGAAGCTTTCTTT. Together with reference TRBV5-6 and TRBJ1-1, the CDR3 gives the full variable domain: DAGVTQSPTHLIKTRGQQVTLRCSPKSGHDTVSWYQQALGQGPQFIFQYYEEEERQRGNFPDRFSGHQFPNYSSELNVNALLLGDSALYLCASSSQTQSRVWNTEAFFGQGTRLTVV.

The chain is built from TRBV7-6 and TRBJ2-7; 7 positions agree with TRBD2. The J segment lost 1 base and the V segment lost 5 bases, leaving 5 bases of the junction unmatched. Germline CDR1 reads SGHVS; CDR2 reads FNYEAQ. This CDR3 spans 14 amino acids. For the CDR3, the DNA is TGTGCCAGCAGCGCGCGGGAGAGGTCCTACGAGCAGTACTTC. It specifies CASSARERSYEQYF.

The chain employs TRBV4-3 and TRBJ2-7; 7 nucleotides line up with TRBD2. The germline V gene encodes CDR1 LGHNA and CDR2 YSLEER. There are 17 residues in the CDR3. V gave up 0 bases and J gave up 2 bases; unmatched junction bases: 10. The chain's CDR3 is CASSQEMELAGAYEQYF. In DNA form, the CDR3 reads TGCGCCAGCAGCCAAGAGATGGAATTGGCGGGGGCCTACGAGCAGTACTTC.